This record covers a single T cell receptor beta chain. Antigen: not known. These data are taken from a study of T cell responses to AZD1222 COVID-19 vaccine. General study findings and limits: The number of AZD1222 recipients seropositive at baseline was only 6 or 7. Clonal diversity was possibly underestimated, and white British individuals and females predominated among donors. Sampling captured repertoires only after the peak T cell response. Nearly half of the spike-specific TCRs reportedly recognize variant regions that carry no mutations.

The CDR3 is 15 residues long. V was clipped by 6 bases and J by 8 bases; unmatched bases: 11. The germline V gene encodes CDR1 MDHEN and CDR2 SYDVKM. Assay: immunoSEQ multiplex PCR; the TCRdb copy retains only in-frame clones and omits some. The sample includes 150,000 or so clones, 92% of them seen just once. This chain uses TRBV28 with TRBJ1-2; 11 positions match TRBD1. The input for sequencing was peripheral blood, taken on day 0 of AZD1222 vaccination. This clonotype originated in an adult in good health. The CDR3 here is CASSFTGTGGSGYTF. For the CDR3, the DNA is TGTGCCAGCAGCTTTACCGGGACAGGGGGGTCCGGCTACACCTTC.